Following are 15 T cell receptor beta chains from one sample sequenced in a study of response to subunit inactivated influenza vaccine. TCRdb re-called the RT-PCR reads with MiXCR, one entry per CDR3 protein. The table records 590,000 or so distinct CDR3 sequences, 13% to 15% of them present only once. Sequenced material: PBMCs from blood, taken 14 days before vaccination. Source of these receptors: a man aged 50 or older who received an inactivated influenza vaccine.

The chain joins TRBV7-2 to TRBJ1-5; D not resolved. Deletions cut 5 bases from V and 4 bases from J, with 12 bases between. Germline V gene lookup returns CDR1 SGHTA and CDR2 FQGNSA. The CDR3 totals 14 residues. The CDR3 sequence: CASSPAGRNQPQHF. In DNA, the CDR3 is TGTGCCAGCAGCCCCGCGGGTCGAAATCAGCCCCAGCATTTT.

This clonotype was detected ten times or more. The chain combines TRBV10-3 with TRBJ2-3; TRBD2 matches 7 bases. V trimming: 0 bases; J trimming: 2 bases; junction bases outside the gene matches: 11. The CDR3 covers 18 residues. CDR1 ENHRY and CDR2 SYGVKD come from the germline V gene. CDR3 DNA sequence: TGTGCCATCAGTGAGTCGGGCGGCCAAGGGGACTACACAGATACGCAGTATTTT. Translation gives CAISESGGQGDYTDTQYF.

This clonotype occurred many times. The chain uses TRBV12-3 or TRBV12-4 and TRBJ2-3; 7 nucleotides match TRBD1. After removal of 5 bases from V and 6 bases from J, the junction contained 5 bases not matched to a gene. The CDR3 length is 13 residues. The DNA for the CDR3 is TGTGCCAGCAGTGGTGGGACAGCGGATACGCAGTATTTT. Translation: CASSGGTADTQYF.

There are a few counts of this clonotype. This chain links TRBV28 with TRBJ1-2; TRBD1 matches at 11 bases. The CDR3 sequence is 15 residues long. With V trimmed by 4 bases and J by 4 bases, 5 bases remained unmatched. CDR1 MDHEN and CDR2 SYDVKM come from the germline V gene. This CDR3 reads CASSSRTGGVYGYTF. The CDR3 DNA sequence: TGTGCCAGCAGTTCCCGGACAGGGGGCGTCTATGGCTACACCTTC.

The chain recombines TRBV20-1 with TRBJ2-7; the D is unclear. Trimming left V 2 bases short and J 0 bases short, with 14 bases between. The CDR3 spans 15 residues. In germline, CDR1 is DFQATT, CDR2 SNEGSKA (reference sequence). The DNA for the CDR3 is TGCAGTGCTAGAAGGTATGACAACCCCTCCTACGAGCAGTACTTC. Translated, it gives CSARRYDNPSYEQYF.

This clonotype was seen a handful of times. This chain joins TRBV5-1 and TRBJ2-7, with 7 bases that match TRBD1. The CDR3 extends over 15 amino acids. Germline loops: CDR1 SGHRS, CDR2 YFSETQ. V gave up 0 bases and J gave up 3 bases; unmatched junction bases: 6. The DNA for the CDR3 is TGCGCCAGCAGCTTGGAGGGGGACAGCTACTACGAGCAGTACTTC. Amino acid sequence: CASSLEGDSYYEQYF.

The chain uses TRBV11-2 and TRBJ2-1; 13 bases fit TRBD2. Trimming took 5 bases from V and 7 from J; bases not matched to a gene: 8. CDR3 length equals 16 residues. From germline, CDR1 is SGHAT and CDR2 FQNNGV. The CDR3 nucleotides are TGTGCCAGCAGCATGCGACTAGCGGGGGGCGTTAATGAGCAGTTCTTC. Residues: CASSMRLAGGVNEQFF.

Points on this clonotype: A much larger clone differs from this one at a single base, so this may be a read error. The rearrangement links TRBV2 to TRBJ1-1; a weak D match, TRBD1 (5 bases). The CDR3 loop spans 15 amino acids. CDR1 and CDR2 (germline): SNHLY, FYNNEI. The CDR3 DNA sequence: TGTACCAGCAGCCAACACAGGACAACAAACACTGAAGCTTTCTTT. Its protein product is CTSSQHRTTNTEAFF.

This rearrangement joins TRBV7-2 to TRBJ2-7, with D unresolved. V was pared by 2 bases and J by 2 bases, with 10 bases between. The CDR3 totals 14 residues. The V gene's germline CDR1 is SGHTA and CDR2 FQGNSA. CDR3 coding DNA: TGTGCCAGCAGCTTAAGGCAGAGGACCTACGAGCAGTACTTC. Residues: CASSLRQRTYEQYF. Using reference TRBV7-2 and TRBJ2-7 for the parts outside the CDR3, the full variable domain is GAGVSQSPSNKVTEKGKDVELRCDPISGHTALYWYRQSLGQGLEFLIYFQGNSAPDKSGLPSDRFSAERTGGSVSTLTIQRTQQEDSAVYLCASSLRQRTYEQYFGPGTRLTVT.

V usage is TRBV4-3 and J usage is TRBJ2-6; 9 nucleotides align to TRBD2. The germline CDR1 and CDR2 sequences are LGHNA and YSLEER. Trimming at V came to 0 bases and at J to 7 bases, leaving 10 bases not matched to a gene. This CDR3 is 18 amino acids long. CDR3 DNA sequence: TGCGCCAGCAGCCAAGACGCTAGCGGGGATAATGGAGCCAACGTCCTGACTTTC. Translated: CASSQDASGDNGANVLTF.

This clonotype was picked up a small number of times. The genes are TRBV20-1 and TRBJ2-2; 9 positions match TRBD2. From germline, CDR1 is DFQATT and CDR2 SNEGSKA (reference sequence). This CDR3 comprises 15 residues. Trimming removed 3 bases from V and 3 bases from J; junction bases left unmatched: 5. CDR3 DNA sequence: TGCAGTGCTAGTTTGCGGGGGGGAGACACCGGGGAGCTGTTTTTT. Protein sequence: CSASLRGGDTGELFF.

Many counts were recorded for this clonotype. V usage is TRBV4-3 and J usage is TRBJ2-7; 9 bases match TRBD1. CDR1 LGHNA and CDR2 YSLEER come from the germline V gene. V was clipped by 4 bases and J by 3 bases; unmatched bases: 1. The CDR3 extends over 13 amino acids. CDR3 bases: TGCGCCAGCAGCCGGGACAGGGACTACGAGCAGTACTTC. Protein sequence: CASSRDRDYEQYF.

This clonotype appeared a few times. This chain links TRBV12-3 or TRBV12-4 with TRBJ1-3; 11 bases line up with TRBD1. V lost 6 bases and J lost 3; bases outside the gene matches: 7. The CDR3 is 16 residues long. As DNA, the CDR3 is TGTGCCAGCAGCCCCGGGGACAGGGGGTTTGGAAACACCATATATTTT. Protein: CASSPGDRGFGNTIYF.

The CDR3 bases are TGTGCCAGTAGAATACAGATATCTGGGGCCAACGTCCTGACTTTC. This encodes CASRIQISGANVLTF. The chain is built from TRBV19 and TRBJ2-6; D is undetermined. The V gene lost 6 bases and the J gene lost 1 base, with 10 bases spanning the gap. CDR3 length: 15 amino acids. Germline values: CDR1 LNHDA, CDR2 SQIVND (reference sequence).

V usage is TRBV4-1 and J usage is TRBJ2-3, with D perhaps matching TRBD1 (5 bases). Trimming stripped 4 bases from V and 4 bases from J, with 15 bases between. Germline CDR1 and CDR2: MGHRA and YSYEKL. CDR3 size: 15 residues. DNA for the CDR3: TGCGCCAGCAGCCCAGGGCAGGGTGGGCCAGATACGCAGTATTTT. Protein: CASSPGQGGPDTQYF.